This T cell receptor (beta chain) was captured in a study of blood T cell repertoires in COVID-19. Looking at the study overall: Donors in the United States, Italy and Spain gave samples during acute or convalescent COVID-19.

CDR1 MDHEN and CDR2 SYDVKM come from the germline V gene. The CDR3 totals 14 residues. The J segment lost 3 bases and the V segment lost 6 bases, leaving 5 bases of the junction unmatched. Libraries were prepared by immunoSEQ multiplex PCR; TCRdb keeps only in-frame clonotypes and omits some of them. The repertoire has 70,000 to 80,000 clones, over 75% of them found once; the top ten carry 8.5% to 14%. The rearrangement joins TRBV28 to TRBJ2-7; 10 nucleotides line up with TRBD1. This TCR derives from a man aged 50 or older with acute or convalescent COVID-19. The specimen was peripheral blood. The CDR3 spells CASRPRDRGYEQYF. CDR3 sequence (DNA): TGTGCCAGCAGACCCCGGGACAGGGGCTACGAGCAGTACTTC.